The next 23 T cell receptor beta chains were all read from a single sample in a study of shared clonotypes between healthy human individuals. The repertoire was sequenced with immunoSEQ multiplex PCR; TCRdb's copy has only in-frame clones and lacks some. The data show about 460,000 clones, more than 70% seen once. The sequencing sample was made of PBMCs. The receptors here all came from a woman aged 35 to 49 in good health. Some clones in this sample may be carry-over from other donors' samples.

The chain has TRBV28 and TRBJ2-3; 7 nucleotides align to TRBD2. The CDR3 consists of 16 residues. The ends lost 5 bases at V and 5 bases at J; junction bases unmatched: 13. Germline CDR1 MDHEN, CDR2 SYDVKM. The CDR3 sequence is CASSPVRAGAGDTQYF. The CDR3 nucleotides are TGTGCCAGCAGTCCCGTTCGGGCGGGAGCCGGAGATACGCAGTATTTT.

The chain joins TRBV6-4 to TRBJ2-7; tentatively, D is TRBD1 or TRBD2 (5 bases each). Germline V gives CDR1 MRHNA, CDR2 SNTAGT. The CDR3 covers 13 residues. The germline V and J ends were trimmed by 2 bases and 7 bases, with 12 bases remaining between them. The CDR3: CASSDGPEGEQYF. CDR3 DNA sequence: TGTGCCAGCAGTGACGGACCTGAGGGGGAGCAGTACTTC.

The chain carries TRBV28 and TRBJ2-3; 11 nucleotides align to TRBD2. Unmatched junction bases numbered 13, after V lost 5 bases and J lost 3 bases. Germline loops: CDR1 MDHEN, CDR2 SYDVKM. The CDR3 covers 18 residues. The CDR3 DNA sequence: TGTGCCAGCAGTAGATTGAAACTAGCGGGAGATTGGACAGATACGCAGTATTTT. Translation: CASSRLKLAGDWTDTQYF.

This clone was found a few times. The chain couples TRBV5-5 to TRBJ2-2; D is possibly TRBD1 (6 bases). Trimming took 0 bases from V and 6 from J, leaving 15 bases between them. Germline loops: CDR1 SGHKS, CDR2 YYEKEE (reference sequence). The CDR3 is made up of 16 amino acids. This chain's CDR3 is CASSLGQGFGAGELFF. The CDR3 nucleotides are TGTGCCAGCAGCTTGGGGCAGGGGTTTGGAGCCGGGGAGCTGTTTTTT. Looking up the rest from reference TRBV5-5 and TRBJ2-2 gives the full variable domain: DAGVTQSPTHLIKTRGQQVTLRCSPISGHKSVSWYQQVLGQGPQFIFQYYEKEERGRGNFPDRFSARQFPNYSSELNVNALLLGDSALYLCASSLGQGFGAGELFFGEGSRLTVL.

The chain employs TRBV6-5 and TRBJ1-5; 8 bases are a match to TRBD1. CDR1 is MNHEY and CDR2 is SVGAGI in the germline V gene. This CDR3 region has 15 residues. V gave up 4 bases and J gave up 0 bases; unmatched junction bases: 2. CDR3 bases: TGTGCCAGCAGTTGGGACAGGAATAGCAATCAGCCCCAGCATTTT. Translated, it gives CASSWDRNSNQPQHF.

The V gene is TRBV4-2, the J gene TRBJ2-6, with 9 bases lining up with TRBD2. Germline CDR1 and CDR2: LGHNA and YNFKEQ. With V trimmed by 3 bases and J by 1 base, 10 bases remained unmatched. This CDR3 has 19 amino acids. The CDR3 region is CASSQEAPGLASGANVLTF. Written as DNA, the CDR3 is TGTGCCAGCAGCCAGGAAGCACCGGGACTAGCATCTGGGGCCAACGTCCTGACTTTC.

This rearrangement joins TRBV4-3 to TRBJ2-1, with unresolved D. The CDR3 runs to 16 residues. The ends were cut back, 0 bases at V and 0 bases at J, with 9 bases in the middle. CDR1 is LGHNA, CDR2 YSLEER, per germline. CDR3 in amino acids: CASSQDAASSYNEQFF. CDR3 nucleotides: TGCGCCAGCAGCCAAGATGCGGCTAGCTCCTACAATGAGCAGTTCTTC.

The V call is TRBV6-4, the J call TRBJ2-5; unclear D gene. V lost 3 bases, J lost 1 base, and 6 bases lay in between. The CDR3 totals 13 residues. CDR1 is MRHNA, CDR2 SNTAGT, per germline. The CDR3, as DNA: TGTGCCAGCAGTGATCGGGCCCAAGAGACCCAGTACTTC. Its protein is CASSDRAQETQYF.

The chain employs TRBV9 and TRBJ2-3; D is unclear. V was cut by 3 bases and J by 8 bases, with 19 bases left in between. The CDR3 runs 15 residues. Germline-derived CDR1 and CDR2 are SGDLS and YYNGEE. The CDR3 sequence is CASSATGHTTGTQYF. CDR3 coding DNA: TGTGCCAGCAGCGCCACGGGCCATACGACGGGTACGCAGTATTTT.

This chain links TRBV19 with TRBJ1-1; D ambiguous. V was pared by 3 bases and J by 3 bases, with 11 bases between. CDR1 is LNHDA, CDR2 SQIVND, per germline (reference sequence). The CDR3 loop spans 14 amino acids. DNA of the CDR3: TGTGCCAGTAGTATTCACAGAGTCCACACTGAAGCTTTCTTT. Translation gives CASSIHRVHTEAFF.

The rearrangement joins TRBV18 to TRBJ1-5; TRBD1 might be the D (5 bases). V gave up 1 base and J gave up 1 base, with 11 bases separating them. The CDR3 consists of 16 residues. Germline values: CDR1 KGHSH, CDR2 LQKENI. As DNA, the CDR3 is TGTGCCAGCTCACCACAAGGGACGGCCAGCAATCAGCCCCAGCATTTT. Protein: CASSPQGTASNQPQHF. Complete variable domain (other parts from reference TRBV18 and TRBJ1-5): NAGVMQNPRHLVRRRGQEARLRCSPMKGHSHVYWYRQLPEEGLKFMVYLQKENIIDESGMPKERFSAEFPKEGPSILRIQQVVRGDSAAYFCASSPQGTASNQPQHFGDGTRLSIL.

This clone was seen once. The genes are TRBV28 and TRBJ2-5, with 8 positions matching TRBD1. The closer fit of TRBJ2-7 to the DNA end suggests the J call may be wrong. Germline-derived CDR1 and CDR2 are MDHEN and SYDVKM. The CDR3 has 13 amino acids. CDR3 region: CASSTRGPYEQYF. DNA of the CDR3: TGTGCCAGCAGCACCAGGGGGCCCTACGAGCAGTACTTC.

This clone was detected once. The chain employs TRBV19 and TRBJ2-1; TRBD2 matches at 9 bases. With V trimmed by 3 bases and J by 8 bases, 5 bases remained unmatched. Germline V gene sequence: CDR1 LNHDA, CDR2 SQIVND (reference sequence). There are 14 residues in the CDR3. The CDR3, as DNA: TGTGCCAGTAGTATGGGGTTAGCGGGAGATGAGCAGTTCTTC. Protein: CASSMGLAGDEQFF.

The genes are TRBV7-2 and TRBJ2-7; perhaps D is TRBD1 or TRBD2 (5 bases each). Germline V gene data show CDR1 as SGHTA and CDR2 as FQGNSA. The CDR3 sequence is 12 residues long. Trimming took off 6 bases at V and 6 bases at J, with 12 bases between the two ends. CDR3 region: CASSPPGREQYF. CDR3 coding DNA: TGTGCCAGCAGTCCCCCGGGACGCGAGCAGTACTTC.

The chain joins TRBV27 to TRBJ1-5; tentative D call: TRBD1 (5 bases). The germline V and J ends were trimmed by 3 bases and 0 bases, with 9 bases remaining between them. Germline CDR1 reads MNHEY; CDR2 reads SMNVEV (reference sequence). The CDR3 consists of 15 residues. The CDR3 is CASSFAGTSNQPQHF. For the CDR3, the DNA is TGTGCCAGCAGTTTCGCGGGGACTAGCAATCAGCCCCAGCATTTT.

Comment on this clone: Other DNA sequences from this sample encode an identical CDR3 as well. The genes are TRBV4-2 and TRBJ2-7; TRBD2 aligns across 11 bases. The CDR3 extends over 17 amino acids. Germline loops: CDR1 LGHNA, CDR2 YNFKEQ. The J segment lost 2 bases and the V segment lost 3 bases, leaving 9 bases of the junction unmatched. CDR3 protein: CASSQVAGTSGPYEQYF. The CDR3 DNA reads as TGTGCCAGCAGCCAGGTAGCCGGGACTAGCGGTCCCTACGAGCAGTACTTC.

The CDR3 bases are TGTGCCAGCAGCCCGGGACTAGCGGGAGCCCTAAATGAGTACGAGCAGTACTTC. Its protein is CASSPGLAGALNEYEQYF. The genes are TRBV13 and TRBJ2-7; TRBD2 agrees at 14 bases. The V gene's germline CDR1 is PRHDT and CDR2 FYEKMQ (reference sequence). The CDR3 has 18 amino acids. V lost 5 bases, J lost 4 bases, and 13 bases stayed unmatched.

As DNA, the CDR3 is TGTGCCAGCAGCCCACGACAGGGAAGCAATCAGCCCCAGCATTTT. Its translation is CASSPRQGSNQPQHF. V is TRBV7-2 and J is TRBJ1-5; 7 positions agree with TRBD1. Germline V CDR1 and CDR2: SGHTA, FQGNSA. This CDR3 is 15 amino acids long. V was pared by 5 bases and J by 1 base, with 5 bases of the junction left unmatched.

The chain is built from TRBV6-5 and TRBJ1-1; D might be TRBD1 (5 bases). Trimming took off 7 bases at V and 5 bases at J, with 17 bases between the two ends. CDR1 is MNHEY, CDR2 SVGAGI, per germline. This CDR3 comprises 14 residues. The CDR3 loop reads CASIYSGWSTEAFF. The CDR3 DNA reads TGTGCCAGCATCTACTCAGGGTGGAGTACTGAAGCTTTCTTT.

The chain links TRBV10-3 to TRBJ2-7; 10 positions agree with TRBD2. This CDR3 contains 16 residues. The junction had 6 bases not matched to a gene; V was cut back by 0 bases and J by 4 bases. Looked up from germline, CDR1 is ENHRY and CDR2 is SYGVKD. CDR3 nucleotide sequence: TGTGCCATCAGTGAGTCCCTAGCGGGAGATGTTTACGAGCAGTACTTC. As protein: CAISESLAGDVYEQYF.

The CDR3 DNA sequence: TGTGCCAGCAGCTCCGTCGGGAGTTGGTACAATGAGCAGTTCTTC. Translating it yields CASSSVGSWYNEQFF. The rearrangement links TRBV7-2 to TRBJ2-1; maybe TRBD2 (6 bases). V was shortened by 4 bases and J by 4 bases, with 14 bases between the two germline ends. From germline, CDR1 is SGHTA and CDR2 FQGNSA. CDR3 length: 15 residues.

A word on this clone: The same CDR3 arises from other DNA sequences in this sample as well. The chain carries TRBV29-1 and TRBJ2-7; possibly TRBD1 for D (5 bases). The CDR3 loop spans 11 amino acids. V lost 6 bases to trimming and J lost 4 bases, with 10 bases between them. Per the germline V gene, CDR1 is SQVTM and CDR2 is ANQGSEA. This CDR3 reads CSVGSGYEQYF. The CDR3 DNA reads as TGCAGCGTCGGCTCAGGGTACGAGCAGTACTTC.

CDR3 sequence (DNA): TGCGCCAGCAGCCAAGATGGGGGTCTTAGGTCCGTTGAGCAGTTCTTC. Translated: CASSQDGGLRSVEQFF. V and J are TRBV4-3 and TRBJ2-1, with D perhaps being TRBD1 or TRBD2 (5 bases each). This CDR3 has 16 amino acids. V dropped 0 bases and J dropped 9 bases, with 18 bases sitting between them. Germline V lookup: CDR1 LGHNA, CDR2 YSLEER.